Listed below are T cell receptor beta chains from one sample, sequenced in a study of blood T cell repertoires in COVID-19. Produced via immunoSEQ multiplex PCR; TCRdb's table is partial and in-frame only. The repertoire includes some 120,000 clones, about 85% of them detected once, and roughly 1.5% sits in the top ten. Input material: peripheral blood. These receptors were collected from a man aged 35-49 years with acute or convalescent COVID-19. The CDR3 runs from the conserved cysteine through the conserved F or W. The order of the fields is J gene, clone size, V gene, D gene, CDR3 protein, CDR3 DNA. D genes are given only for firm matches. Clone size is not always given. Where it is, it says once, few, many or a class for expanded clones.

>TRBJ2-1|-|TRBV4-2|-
CASSRLGLAGSYNEQFF
TGTGCCAGCAGCCGCCTTGGGCTAGCCGGCTCCTACAATGAGCAGTTCTTC
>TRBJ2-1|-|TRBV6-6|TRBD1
CASSPGGLSPSNEQFF
TGTGCCAGCAGTCCAGGGGGCCTAAGCCCAAGCAATGAGCAGTTCTTC
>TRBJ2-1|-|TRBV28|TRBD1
CASTPDRGSNEQFF
TGTGCCAGCACCCCGGACAGGGGGAGCAATGAGCAGTTCTTC
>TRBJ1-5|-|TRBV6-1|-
CASSEGSYSNQPQHF
TGTGCCAGCAGTGAAGGGAGTTATAGCAATCAGCCCCAGCATTTT
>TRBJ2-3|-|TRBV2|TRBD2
CASTGTSGDPKPTDTQYF
TGTGCCAGCACGGGGACTAGCGGGGATCCCAAACCCACAGATACGCAGTATTTT
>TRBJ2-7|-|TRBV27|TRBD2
CASSLSIGLAHEQYF
TGTGCCAGCAGTTTATCGATAGGACTAGCCCACGAGCAGTACTTC
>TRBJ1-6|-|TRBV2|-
CASSDLGPDSPLHF
TGTGCCAGCAGTGATCTGGGCCCGGATTCACCCCTCCACTTT
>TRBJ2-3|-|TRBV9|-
CASSVEPSGVVDTQYF
TGTGCCAGCAGCGTAGAACCCTCCGGGGTGGTAGATACGCAGTATTTT
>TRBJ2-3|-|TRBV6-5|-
CASSYSTGSDTQYF
TGTGCCAGCAGTTACTCTACAGGATCAGATACGCAGTATTTT
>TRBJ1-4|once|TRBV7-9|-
CASSARPFLTAFTEEKLFF
TGTGCCAGCAGCGCTAGGCCCTTCTTGACAGCGTTCACGGAGGAAAAACTGTTTTTT
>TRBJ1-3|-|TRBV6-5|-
CASSYRQFSSGNTIYF
TGTGCCAGCAGTTACCGACAGTTCTCCTCTGGAAACACCATATATTTT
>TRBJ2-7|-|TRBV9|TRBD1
CASSVGQGAYEQYF
TGTGCCAGCAGCGTAGGACAGGGGGCGTACGAGCAGTACTTC
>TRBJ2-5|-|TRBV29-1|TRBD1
CSVVPSGQDMGQETQYF
TGCAGCGTTGTGCCAAGTGGACAGGACATGGGCCAAGAGACCCAGTACTTC
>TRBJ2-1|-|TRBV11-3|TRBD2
CASSRWTSDYNEQFF
TGTGCCAGCAGCCGCTGGACTAGCGATTACAATGAGCAGTTCTTC
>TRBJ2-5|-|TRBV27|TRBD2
CASQRGMQETQYF
TGTGCCAGCCAGCGGGGGATGCAAGAGACCCAGTACTTC
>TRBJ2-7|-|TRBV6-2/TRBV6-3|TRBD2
CASSYSLLAGYYEQYF
TGTGCCAGCAGTTACTCCCTACTAGCGGGGTACTACGAGCAGTACTTC
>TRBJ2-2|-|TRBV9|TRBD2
CASSLRTSGEGELFF
TGTGCCAGCAGCTTACGGACTAGCGGAGAAGGGGAGCTGTTTTTT
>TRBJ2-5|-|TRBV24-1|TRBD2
CATSDLNVGGRGETQYF
TGTGCCACCAGTGATTTAAACGTCGGCGGGAGAGGGGAGACCCAGTACTTC
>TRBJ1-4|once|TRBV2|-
CASSGQVEKLFF
TGTGCCAGCAGTGGACAGGTTGAAAAACTGTTTTTT
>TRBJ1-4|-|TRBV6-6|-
CATARGAGANEKLFF
TGTGCCACAGCGAGGGGCGCAGGGGCTAATGAAAAACTGTTTTTT
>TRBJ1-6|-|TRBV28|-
CASRGAWDNSPLHF
TGTGCCAGCAGAGGGGCTTGGGATAATTCACCCCTCCACTTT
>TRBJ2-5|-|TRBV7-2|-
CASSSRQGGETQYF
TGTGCCAGCAGCTCCCGACAGGGAGGAGAGACCCAGTACTTC
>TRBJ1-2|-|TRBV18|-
CASSPRQTPYGYTF
TGTGCCAGCTCACCACGGCAGACTCCCTATGGCTACACCTTC
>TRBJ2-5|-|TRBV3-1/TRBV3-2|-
CASSQVGSKETQYF
TGTGCCAGCAGCCAAGTAGGGAGCAAAGAGACCCAGTACTTC
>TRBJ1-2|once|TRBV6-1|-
CASSEARANYGYTF
TGTGCCAGCAGTGAAGCGCGGGCGAACTATGGCTACACCTTC
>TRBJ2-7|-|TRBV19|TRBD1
CASSPRTGGFDEQYF
TGTGCCAGTAGTCCCCGGACAGGGGGCTTCGACGAGCAGTACTTC
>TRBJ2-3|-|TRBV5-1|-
CASSLAVLDTQYF
TGCGCCAGCAGCTTGGCCGTGTTGGATACGCAGTATTTT
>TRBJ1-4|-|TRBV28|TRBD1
CASSATGQGASGEKLFF
TGTGCCAGCAGTGCTACCGGACAGGGGGCAAGCGGAGAAAAACTGTTTTTT
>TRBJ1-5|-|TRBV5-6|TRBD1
CASSPGQGGQPQHF
TGTGCCAGCAGCCCCGGACAGGGGGGACAGCCCCAGCATTTT
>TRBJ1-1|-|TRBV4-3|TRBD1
CASSQDSGTGLSAFF
TGCGCCAGCAGCCAAGACTCCGGGACAGGTTTATCGGCTTTCTTT
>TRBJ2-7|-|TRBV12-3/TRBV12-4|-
CASSLGEVGQQYF
TGTGCCAGCAGTTTAGGGGAGGTTGGGCAGCAGTACTTC
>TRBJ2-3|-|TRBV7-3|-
CASGGDTDTQYF
TGTGCCAGCGGCGGGGACACAGATACGCAGTATTTT
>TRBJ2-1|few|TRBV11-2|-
CASSLRLLSYNEQFF
TGTGCCAGCAGCTTGAGGCTACTATCCTACAATGAGCAGTTCTTC
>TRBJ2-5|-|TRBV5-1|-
CASSLVAGSQETQYF
TGCGCCAGCAGCTTGGTGGCAGGCTCCCAAGAGACCCAGTACTTC
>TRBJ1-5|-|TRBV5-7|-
CASSLSRDLYQPQHF
TGTGCCAGCAGCTTGAGCAGGGATCTCTATCAGCCCCAGCATTTT
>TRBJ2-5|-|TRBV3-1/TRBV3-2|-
CAARRSLQETQYF
TGTGCCGCCCGGCGGAGCCTCCAAGAGACCCAGTACTTC
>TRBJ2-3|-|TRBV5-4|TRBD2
CASSSRLAGVADTQYF
TGTGCCAGCAGCTCTCGACTAGCGGGGGTGGCAGATACGCAGTATTTT
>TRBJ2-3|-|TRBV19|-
CASSKQGFTDTQYF
TGTGCCAGTAGTAAACAGGGATTCACAGATACGCAGTATTTT
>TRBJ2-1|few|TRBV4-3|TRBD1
CASSHGTEPNEQFF
TGCGCCAGCAGCCACGGGACAGAACCTAATGAGCAGTTCTTC
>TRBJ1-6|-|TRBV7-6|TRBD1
CASSFGTGARSPLHF
TGTGCCAGCAGCTTCGGGACAGGGGCTAGATCACCCCTCCACTTT
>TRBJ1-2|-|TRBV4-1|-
CASSQDPGIRFGYTF
TGCGCCAGCAGCCAAGACCCAGGGATCCGGTTTGGCTACACCTTC
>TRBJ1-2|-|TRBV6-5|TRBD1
CASSYRDRGLGYGYTF
TGTGCCAGCAGTTACCGGGACAGGGGATTAGGCTATGGCTACACCTTC
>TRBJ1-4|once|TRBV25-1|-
CASSDAGGYATNEKLFF
TGTGCCAGCAGTGATGCGGGGGGCTATGCAACTAATGAAAAACTGTTTTTT
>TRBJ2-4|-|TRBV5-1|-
CASSPREGGLLDIQYF
TGCGCCAGCAGCCCAAGAGAGGGGGGGCTGTTAGACATTCAGTACTTC
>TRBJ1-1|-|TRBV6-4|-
CASSPTGNTEAFF
TGTGCCAGCAGCCCTACAGGAAACACTGAAGCTTTCTTT
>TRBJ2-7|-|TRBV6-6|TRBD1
CASSRGYEQYF
TGTGCCAGCAGCAGGGGGTACGAGCAGTACTTC
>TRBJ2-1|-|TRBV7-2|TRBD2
CASSLEGSSGNYNEQFF
TGTGCCAGCAGCTTAGAGGGGTCTAGCGGGAATTACAATGAGCAGTTCTTC
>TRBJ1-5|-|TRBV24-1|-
CATSAAQGSHQPQHF
TGTGCCACCAGTGCTGCCCAGGGCAGTCATCAGCCCCAGCATTTT
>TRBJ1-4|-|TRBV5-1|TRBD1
CASSLERGQVNEKLFF
TGCGCCAGCAGCTTGGAACGGGGACAGGTTAATGAAAAACTGTTTTTT
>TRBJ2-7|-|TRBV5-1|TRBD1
CASSSPGQALYEQYF
TGCGCCAGCAGCTCCCCGGGACAGGCCCTCTACGAGCAGTACTTC
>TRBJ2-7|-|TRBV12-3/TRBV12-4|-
CASSLRGKQYF
TGTGCCAGCAGTTTAAGGGGCAAGCAGTACTTC
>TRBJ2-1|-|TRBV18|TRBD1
CASSRQGIYNEQFF
TGTGCCAGCTCGAGACAGGGCATCTACAATGAGCAGTTCTTC
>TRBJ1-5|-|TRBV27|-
CASSRTVYQPQHF
TGTGCCAGCAGCCGGACAGTCTATCAGCCCCAGCATTTT
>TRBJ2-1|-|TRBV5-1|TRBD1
CASSRTGVGELHNEQFF
TGCGCCAGCAGCAGAACAGGGGTTGGGGAATTACACAATGAGCAGTTCTTC
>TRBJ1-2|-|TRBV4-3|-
CASSHSQLHGYTF
TGCGCCAGCAGCCATTCGCAACTTCATGGCTACACCTTC